Shown below are 5 T cell receptor beta chains from a single sample sequenced in a study of blood T cell repertoires in COVID-19 (TCRdb year 2020). Preparation of the library involved the immunoSEQ multiplex PCR assay. This immuneACCESS table, as held by TCRdb, lists in-frame sequences with V and J called but not all clones. Of the missing ones, under half trace to an unresolved V gene in checked studies; the others have no known cause. Present in this sample are about 230,000 clones, roughly 89% of which were seen just once. The ten most abundant clones make up approximately 4.3% of the sample. The sequencing input was PBMCs or T cells enriched from blood (not recorded which). The receptors come from a woman aged 30 to 39 with acute COVID-19.

CDR3 in amino acids: CASSQLYTGTGDYGYTF. The CDR3 nucleotides are TGTGCCAGCAGCCAGCTTTATACAGGGACAGGGGACTATGGCTACACCTTC. The J gene is TRBJ1-2, the V gene TRBV11-2, with TRBD1 matching over 10 bases. This CDR3 contains 17 residues. After removal of 5 bases from V and 3 bases from J, the junction contained 12 bases not matched to a gene. The germline V gene encodes CDR1 SGHAT and CDR2 FQNNGV. The whole variable domain, filled in from reference TRBV11-2 and TRBJ1-2, reads EAGVAQSPRYKIIEKRQSVAFWCNPISGHATLYWYQQILGQGPKLLIQFQNNGVVDDSQLPKDRFSAERLKGVDSTLKIQPAKLEDSAVYLCASSQLYTGTGDYGYTFGSGTRLTVV.

The rearrangement links TRBV18 to TRBJ2-7; no definite D call. Germline V CDR1 and CDR2: KGHSH, LQKENI. Trimming left V 3 bases short and J 6 bases short, with 12 bases between. The CDR3 has 13 residues. The CDR3 reads CASSPLPVFEQYF. The DNA for the CDR3 is TGTGCCAGCTCACCCCTCCCGGTCTTCGAGCAGTACTTC.

V and J are TRBV19 and TRBJ2-6; TRBD1 matches 7 bases. The CDR3 has 15 residues. The germline V gene encodes CDR1 LNHDA and CDR2 SQIVND (reference sequence). After removal of 5 bases from V and 2 bases from J, the junction contained 3 bases not matched to a gene. Here the CDR3 reads CASSVDRTGANVLTF. In DNA, the CDR3 is TGTGCCAGTAGTGTGGACAGGACTGGGGCCAACGTCCTGACTTTC.

The genes are TRBV9 and TRBJ2-3, with 7 bases that match TRBD2. The CDR3 covers 16 residues. With V trimmed by 0 bases and J by 2 bases, 6 bases remained unmatched. Looked up from germline, CDR1 is SGDLS and CDR2 is YYNGEE. The CDR3 here is CASSVGGAGNTDTQYF. CDR3 bases: TGTGCCAGCAGCGTAGGAGGAGCGGGGAACACAGATACGCAGTATTTT.

This chain links TRBV6-2 or TRBV6-3 with TRBJ2-3, with 7 bases aligning to TRBD1. This CDR3 has 17 residues. The trim removed 5 bases at V and 6 bases at J, leaving 17 bases unmatched. Germline CDR1 and CDR2: MNHEY and SVGEGT. The DNA for the CDR3 is TGTGCCAGCAGTCGCCGTCTGGGACAGAGAAGGCACGATACGCAGTATTTT. This sequence encodes CASSRRLGQRRHDTQYF.